This T cell receptor beta chain was sequenced for a study of CD8 T cells in ankylosing spondylitis. Regarding the study as a whole: Ankylosing spondylitis blood appeared to be characterized by a TCR beta motif of under ten highly homologous variants.

MiXCR, applied by TCRdb to the 5' RACE reads, yields one record per CDR3 protein. In the table there are hundreds of thousands of distinct CDR3 sequences, about 12% of which are singletons. This clonotype was detected a few times. No antigen is known for it. The clonotype originates from a male donor with ankylosing spondylitis. The sequenced sample was blood, either unsorted or a sorted T cell fraction (not recorded which).

CDR3 amino acids: CATSRYSGGTEAFF. The CDR3 DNA reads TGTGCCACCAGCAGATATTCAGGGGGTACTGAAGCTTTCTTT. V and J are TRBV15 and TRBJ1-1, with 7 bases aligning to TRBD1. The CDR3 extends over 14 amino acids. Germline lookup yields CDR1 LNHNV and CDR2 YYDKDF (reference sequence). Trimming took 2 bases from V and 5 from J; bases not matched to a gene: 5. The full variable domain, its missing parts supplied by reference TRBV15 and TRBJ1-1, is DAMVIQNPRYQVTQFGKPVTLSCSQTLNHNVMYWYQQKSSQAPKLLFHYYDKDFNNEADTPDNFQSRRPNTSFCFLDIRSPGLGDTAMYLCATSRYSGGTEAFFGQGTRLTVV.